This T cell receptor beta chain was sequenced in a study of OX40 agonist ivuxolimab in advanced cancers. Exclusion of a patient followed from autoimmune disease history or systemic immunosuppression. For this clone: The antigen is undetermined.

Method: immunoSEQ multiplex PCR; TCRdb's copy keeps in-frame clones and lacks some. In the table there are about 55,000 clones, approximately 90% of which are singletons. Study conclusions and caveats: Among patients with partial responses at 0.1-3.0 mg/kg, clonal expansion was among the lowest. Clones of CD4+ and CD8+ blood T cells grew by week 6 at doses of 0.1 to 3.0 mg/kg.

The CDR3 length is 16 residues. V was clipped by 0 bases and J by 1 base; unmatched bases: 5. CDR1 and CDR2 (germline): MGHRA, YSYEKL. This material consisted of CD4+ or CD8+ T cells sorted from blood, taken in a trial of the OX40 agonist ivuxolimab. The chain links TRBV4-1 to TRBJ1-1, with 7 bases aligning to TRBD1. The TCR comes from an adult with an advanced solid tumor such as melanoma, head and neck, liver or kidney cancer. The CDR3 DNA reads TGCGCCAGCAGCCAAGAAGGGACAGCCCAGAACACTGAAGCTTTCTTT. It yields the protein CASSQEGTAQNTEAFF.